These 4 T cell receptor beta chains originate from one sample sequenced in a study of T-cell memory formation after mild COVID-19 (dated by TCRdb to the early 2020s). Receptor amplification or capture employed 5' RACE. Sequencer: Illumina NovaSeq 6000. TCRdb redid the processing of the public reads, applying fastp at Q25 and MiXCR, and retained in-frame beta chains. Each entry is one CDR3 protein sequence, shown with its most common DNA and genes. Counted in this sample were some 190,000 distinct CDR3 sequences; about 17% of them appeared once. The ten top clones hold 2.4% of the sample. Specimen: PBMCs or a T cell subset sorted from them (not recorded which). The receptor set was obtained from an adult woman who had mild COVID-19 (a few samples of this study predate the infection). The sample titles of this study are shuffled in the database, so cell type and time point are left out; the donor was told from shared clones.

This clonotype was counted only a few times. This chain connects TRBV29-1 to TRBJ2-6; D unclear. The CDR3 totals 11 residues. V was trimmed by 7 bases and J by 8 bases, leaving 9 bases between them. From germline, CDR1 is SQVTM and CDR2 ANQGSEA. The DNA of the CDR3 is TGCAGCGCTTGGGCCCCCAACGTCCTGACTTTC. This translates into CSAWAPNVLTF.

V gene TRBV7-3 combines with J gene TRBJ1-1; D perhaps matches TRBD1 (5 bases). Germline assignment: CDR1 SGHTA and CDR2 FQGTGA. The CDR3 spans 15 residues. With 0 bases removed from V and 5 bases from J, the gap between germline ends came to 13 bases. DNA for the CDR3: TGTGCCAGCAGCTTAACGCAGGGTTCGAGAACTGAAGCTTTCTTT. Protein sequence: CASSLTQGSRTEAFF.

The rearrangement joins TRBV7-3 to TRBJ2-1, with 7 positions matching TRBD1. The J segment lost 15 bases and the V segment lost 0 bases, leaving 11 bases of the junction unmatched. This CDR3 contains 14 residues. Per the germline V gene, CDR1 is SGHTA and CDR2 is FQGTGA. Here the CDR3 DNA reads TGTGCCAGCAGCTTAACCCCCGTGGTAGACAGGGTGTTCTTC. Translating it yields CASSLTPVVDRVFF. Full variable domain (missing parts from reference TRBV7-3 and TRBJ2-1): GAGVSQTPSNKVTEKGKYVELRCDPISGHTALYWYRQSLGQGPEFLIYFQGTGAADDSGLPNDRFFAVRPEGSVSTLKIQRTERGDSAVYLCASSLTPVVDRVFFGPGTRLTVL.

The J gene is TRBJ1-4, the V gene TRBV20-1, with D unclear. This CDR3 has 12 residues. From germline, CDR1 is DFQATT and CDR2 SNEGSKA (reference sequence). V was pared by 6 bases and J by 3 bases, with 8 bases between. The DNA of the CDR3 is TGCAGTGCCACCAGCCCTAATGAAAAACTGTTTTTT. Protein: CSATSPNEKLFF.